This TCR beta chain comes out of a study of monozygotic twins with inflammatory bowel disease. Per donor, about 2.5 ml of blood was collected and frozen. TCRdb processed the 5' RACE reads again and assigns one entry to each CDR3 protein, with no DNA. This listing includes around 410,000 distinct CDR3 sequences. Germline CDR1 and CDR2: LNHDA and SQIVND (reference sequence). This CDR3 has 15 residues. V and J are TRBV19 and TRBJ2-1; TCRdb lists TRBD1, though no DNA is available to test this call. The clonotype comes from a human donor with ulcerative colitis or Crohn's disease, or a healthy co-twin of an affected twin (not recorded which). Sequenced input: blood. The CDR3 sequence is CASSQDREYYNEQFF.